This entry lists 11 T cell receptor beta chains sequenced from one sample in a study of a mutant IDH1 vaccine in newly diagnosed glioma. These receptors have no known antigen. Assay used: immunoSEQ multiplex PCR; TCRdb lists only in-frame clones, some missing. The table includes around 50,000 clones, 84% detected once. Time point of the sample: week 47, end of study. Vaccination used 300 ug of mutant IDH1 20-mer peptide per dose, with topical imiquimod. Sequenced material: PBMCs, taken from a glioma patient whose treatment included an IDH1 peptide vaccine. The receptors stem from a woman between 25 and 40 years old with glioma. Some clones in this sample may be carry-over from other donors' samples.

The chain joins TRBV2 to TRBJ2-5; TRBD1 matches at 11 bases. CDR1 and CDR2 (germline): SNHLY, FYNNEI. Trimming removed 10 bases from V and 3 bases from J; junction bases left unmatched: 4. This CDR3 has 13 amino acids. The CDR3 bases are TGTGCCAACCGGGACAGGGGGGAAGAGACCCAGTACTTC. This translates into CANRDRGEETQYF.

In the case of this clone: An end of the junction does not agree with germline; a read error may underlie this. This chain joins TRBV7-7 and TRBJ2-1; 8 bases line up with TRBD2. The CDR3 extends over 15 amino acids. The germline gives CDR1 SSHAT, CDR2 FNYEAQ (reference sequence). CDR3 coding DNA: TGTGCTAGCAGCTTAGGACTAGCTTTCTACAATGAGCAGTTCTTC. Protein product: CASSLGLAFYNEQFF. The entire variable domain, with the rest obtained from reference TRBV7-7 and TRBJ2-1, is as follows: GAGVSQSPRYKVTKRGQDVTLRCDPISSHATLYWYQQALGQGPEFLTYFNYEAQPDKSGLPSDRFSAERPEGSISTLTIQRTEQRDSAMYRCASSLGLAFYNEQFFGPGTRLTVL.

CDR3 sequence: CASTSPLNTEAFF. CDR3 bases: TGTGCCAGCACCTCCCCCTTGAACACTGAAGCTTTCTTT. The chain links TRBV5-6 to TRBJ1-1, with D unresolved. V was cut by 6 bases and J by 0 bases, with 9 bases left in between. The germline V gene encodes CDR1 SGHDT and CDR2 YYEEEE. The CDR3 covers 13 residues.

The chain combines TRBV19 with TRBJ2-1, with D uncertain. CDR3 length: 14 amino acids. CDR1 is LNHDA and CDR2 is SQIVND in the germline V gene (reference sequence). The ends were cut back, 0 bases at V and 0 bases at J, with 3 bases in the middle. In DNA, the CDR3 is TGTGCCAGTAGTATAGAAAACTCCTACAATGAGCAGTTCTTC. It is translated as CASSIENSYNEQFF.

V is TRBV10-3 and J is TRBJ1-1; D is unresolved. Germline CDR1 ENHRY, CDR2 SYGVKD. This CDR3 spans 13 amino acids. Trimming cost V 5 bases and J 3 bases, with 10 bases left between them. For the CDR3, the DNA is TGTGCCATCAGTCCCCCGGGTGACACTGAAGCTTTCTTT. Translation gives CAISPPGDTEAFF.

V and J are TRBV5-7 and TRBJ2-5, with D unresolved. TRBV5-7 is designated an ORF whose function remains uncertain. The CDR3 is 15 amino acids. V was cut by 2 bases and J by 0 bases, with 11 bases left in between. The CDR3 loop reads CASSFMWSDQETQYF. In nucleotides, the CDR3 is TGTGCCAGCAGCTTTATGTGGTCAGACCAAGAGACCCAGTACTTC.

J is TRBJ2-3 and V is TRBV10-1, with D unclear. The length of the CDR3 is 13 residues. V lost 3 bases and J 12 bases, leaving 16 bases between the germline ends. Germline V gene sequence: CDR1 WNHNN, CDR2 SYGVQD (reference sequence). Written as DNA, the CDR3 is TGCGCCAGCAGTGAAAACCCCGTTACCTCCCAGTATTTT. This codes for CASSENPVTSQYF.

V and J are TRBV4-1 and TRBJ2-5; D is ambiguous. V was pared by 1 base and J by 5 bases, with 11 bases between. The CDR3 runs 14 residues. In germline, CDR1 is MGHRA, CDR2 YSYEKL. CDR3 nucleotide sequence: TGCGCCAGCAGCCAAGGTTCGTCGGGTGAGACCCAGTACTTC. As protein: CASSQGSSGETQYF.

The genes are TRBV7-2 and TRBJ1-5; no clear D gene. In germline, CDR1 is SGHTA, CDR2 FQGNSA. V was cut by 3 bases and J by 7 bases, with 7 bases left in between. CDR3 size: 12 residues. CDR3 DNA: TGTGCCAGCAGCTTGAGGGAGCAGCCCCAGCATTTT. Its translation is CASSLREQPQHF.

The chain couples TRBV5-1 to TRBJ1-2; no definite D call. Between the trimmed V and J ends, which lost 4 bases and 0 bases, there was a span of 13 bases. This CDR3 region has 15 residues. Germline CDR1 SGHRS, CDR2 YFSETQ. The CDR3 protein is CASSVSRNANYGYTF. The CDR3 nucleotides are TGCGCCAGCAGCGTGAGCAGAAACGCTAACTATGGCTACACCTTC.

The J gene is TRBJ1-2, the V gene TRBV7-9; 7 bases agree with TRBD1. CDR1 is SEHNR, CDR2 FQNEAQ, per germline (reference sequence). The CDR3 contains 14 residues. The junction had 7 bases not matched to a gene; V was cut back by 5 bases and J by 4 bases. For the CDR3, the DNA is TGTGCCAGCAGCGGACAGGCCGCCTTCTATGGCTACACCTTC. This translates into CASSGQAAFYGYTF.